The rows below give T cell receptor beta chains drawn from one sample of a study of shared clonotypes between healthy human individuals. Sequencing was performed with immunoSEQ multiplex PCR; in TCRdb, only in-frame clones are kept and a portion is missing. The profile shows approximately 340,000 clones, around two thirds of them singletons. The sequenced material came from memory CD4+ T cells sorted from blood. Receptors originate from a man between 25 and 39 years old in good health. The CDR3 runs from the conserved cysteine through the conserved F or W. Fields, in order: J gene, clone size, V gene, D gene, CDR3 protein, CDR3 DNA. A D gene is named only where the DNA matches it firmly. Expanded clones are given a class, and other clones once, few, many or no size at all.

TRBJ2-1 . TRBV7-2 . CASSFGGRSYNEQFF TGTGCCAGCAGCTTCGGCGGGCGCTCCTACAATGAGCAGTTCTTC
TRBJ1-1 . TRBV19 . CASSIGKNTEAFF TGTGCCAGTAGTATTGGCAAGAACACTGAAGCTTTCTTT
TRBJ2-3 . TRBV29-1 . CSVENPGTDTQYF TGCAGCGTTGAAAACCCGGGAACAGATACGCAGTATTTT
TRBJ2-5 few TRBV10-3 TRBD2 CAISPSPGGGGETQYF TGTGCCATCAGCCCTTCCCCGGGGGGGGGCGGAGAGACCCAGTACTTC
TRBJ2-7 . TRBV4-1 . CASSQRLGSEQYF TGCGCCAGCAGCCAGAGACTAGGTTCCGAGCAGTACTTC
TRBJ2-2 once TRBV19 . CASSPGGGYTGELFF TGTGCCAGTAGTCCAGGAGGGGGCTACACCGGGGAGCTGTTTTTT
TRBJ2-5 few TRBV27 . CASSFPGEKGQETQYF TGTGCCAGCAGTTTTCCGGGAGAGAAAGGCCAAGAGACCCAGTACTTC
TRBJ2-5 . TRBV12-5 . CASGLAGAETQYF TGTGCTAGTGGTTTGGCGGGGGCAGAGACCCAGTACTTC
TRBJ2-7 . TRBV7-9 TRBD1 CASSSFRDRIGYEQYF TGTGCCAGCAGCTCCTTCCGGGACAGGATAGGCTACGAGCAGTACTTC
TRBJ1-4 . TRBV5-4 . CASSLRHNEKLFF TGTGCCAGCAGCCTCCGGCATAATGAAAAACTGTTTTTT
TRBJ2-1 . TRBV5-1 TRBD1 CASSLDGRGRNEQFF TGCGCCAGCAGCTTGGACGGCAGGGGGCGGAATGAGCAGTTCTTC
TRBJ2-1 . TRBV2 TRBD2 CASSEAVGLAVYNEQFF TGTGCCAGCAGTGAAGCGGTAGGGCTAGCGGTATACAATGAGCAGTTCTTC
TRBJ1-2 few TRBV7-2 . CASSLGGGSYGYTF TGTGCCAGCAGCTTAGGTGGGGGTAGCTATGGCTACACCTTC
TRBJ2-7 . TRBV5-1 . CASSTGATSSGEQYF TGCGCCAGCAGCACGGGGGCGACTAGCTCGGGCGAGCAGTACTTC
TRBJ2-7 . TRBV10-3 . CAISEQPGPSYEQYF TGTGCCATATCAGAGCAGCCGGGTCCTTCCTACGAGCAGTACTTC
TRBJ2-2 many TRBV15 TRBD1 CATSREGQGRTGELFF TGTGCCACCAGCAGAGAAGGACAGGGAAGAACCGGGGAGCTGTTTTTT
TRBJ1-3 . TRBV7-2 . CASSLWGAGNTIYF TGTGCCAGCAGCTTATGGGGGGCTGGAAACACCATATATTTT
TRBJ2-1 once TRBV7-9 TRBD2 CASSDDFSGGSVNEQFF TGTGCCAGCAGCGATGACTTTTCGGGAGGTTCTGTCAATGAGCAGTTCTTC
TRBJ2-1 . TRBV10-3 . CAISPGTAKLF TGTGCCATCAGCCCCGGGACCGCTAAACTCTTC
TRBJ2-7 . TRBV10-3 TRBD2 CAISPGRGAYEQYF TGTGCCATCAGCCCGGGACGGGGGGCCTACGAGCAGTACTTC
TRBJ2-1 . TRBV15 TRBD2 CATRRTSGSTSYNEQFF TGTGCCACCCGCAGGACTAGCGGGAGTACGTCCTACAATGAGCAGTTCTTC
TRBJ2-7 . TRBV7-2 . CASSYTGTRSYEQYF TGTGCCAGCAGCTACACCGGGACCAGAAGCTACGAGCAGTACTTC
TRBJ2-5 . TRBV9 . CASSVDSGGGGGETQYF TGTGCCAGCAGCGTAGATTCCGGAGGGGGCGGCGGAGAGACCCAGTACTTC
TRBJ1-2 once TRBV7-2 TRBD1 CASSFRDRGRWGYTF TGTGCCAGCAGCTTTCGGGACAGGGGGCGCTGGGGCTACACCTTC
TRBJ1-3 . TRBV30 . CAWSATERSGNTIYF TGTGCCTGGAGTGCGACGGAAAGATCTGGAAACACCATATATTTT
TRBJ2-5 . TRBV30 . CAWSIGTQETQYF TGTGCCTGGAGTATCGGGACACAGGAGACCCAGTACTTC
TRBJ1-1 . TRBV4-1 . CASSPRALREAFF TGCGCCAGCAGCCCCAGGGCCCTGAGGGAAGCTTTCTTT
TRBJ2-1 . TRBV10-3 TRBD2 CAISQREKINEQFF TGTGCCATCAGTCAGCGGGAGAAAATCAATGAGCAGTTCTTC
TRBJ2-7 . TRBV7-2 TRBD1 CASSPDRGTYEQYF TGTGCCAGCAGCCCGGACAGGGGTACCTACGAGCAGTACTTC
TRBJ2-3 . TRBV4-2 . CASSQRTDTQYF TGTGCCAGCAGCCAGAGGACAGATACGCAGTATTTT
TRBJ2-1 once TRBV14 TRBD2 CASSQRPGGRGLNEQFF TGTGCCAGCAGCCAAAGACCGGGCGGGAGGGGTCTGAATGAGCAGTTCTTC
TRBJ1-3 . TRBV6-5 TRBD1 CASTKEGATGNTIYF TGTGCCAGCACAAAAGAGGGGGCCACTGGAAACACCATATATTTT
TRBJ2-7 . TRBV6-1 . CASRQIGGTSYEQYF TGTGCCAGCAGGCAAATTGGCGGGACCTCCTACGAGCAGTACTTC
TRBJ2-1 . TRBV7-9 . CASSLAGKQFF TGTGCCAGCAGCTTAGCCGGGAAACAGTTCTTC
TRBJ2-7 few TRBV4-1 . CASSQALVGDYEQYF TGCGCCAGCAGCCAAGCCCTAGTAGGGGACTACGAGCAGTACTTC
TRBJ2-7 . TRBV19 . CASSIGGQTYEQYF TGTGCCAGTAGTATAGGAGGGCAAACATACGAGCAGTACTTC
TRBJ2-7 . TRBV5-1 . CASSLVAGQHEQYF TGCGCCAGCAGCTTGGTCGCAGGCCAGCACGAGCAGTACTTC
TRBJ2-5 . TRBV7-9 TRBD1 CASSSGLGDRGEETQYF TGTGCCAGCAGTTCCGGCCTAGGGGACAGGGGCGAAGAGACCCAGTACTTC
TRBJ2-5 once TRBV5-1 TRBD2 CASSLGVWTSGGETQYF TGCGCCAGCAGCTTGGGTGTCTGGACTAGCGGGGGGGAGACCCAGTACTTC
TRBJ1-1 few TRBV29-1 . CSGGAGWGMNTEAFF TGCAGCGGAGGAGCAGGGTGGGGAATGAACACTGAAGCTTTCTTT
TRBJ2-7 . TRBV15 . CATSRDLGGEQYF TGTGCCACCAGCAGAGATCTGGGAGGCGAGCAGTACTTC
TRBJ1-4 . TRBV29-1 . CSVEIPGSNEKLFF TGCAGCGTAGAAATCCCCGGGTCAAATGAAAAACTGTTTTTT
TRBJ2-3 . TRBV25-1 . CASSEGGSTDTQYF TGTGCCAGCAGTGAAGGCGGCAGCACAGATACGCAGTATTTT
TRBJ2-3 . TRBV5-1 . CASTFRGDTQYF TGCGCCAGCACCTTTAGAGGGGATACGCAGTATTTT
TRBJ2-2 . TRBV5-1 . CASSSSGGLGELFF TGCGCCAGCAGCTCCAGTGGGGGCTTAGGGGAGCTGTTTTTT
TRBJ1-5 . TRBV5-6 TRBD1 CASSSTDRGNQPQHF TGTGCCAGCAGCTCCACGGACAGGGGCAATCAGCCCCAGCATTTT
TRBJ1-2 once TRBV5-4 . CASSPRGGRGYTF TGTGCCAGCAGCCCCCGCGGGGGCCGCGGCTACACCTTC
TRBJ2-1 once TRBV18 TRBD2 CASSLSGTSGRNREQFF TGTGCCAGCTCACTTTCCGGGACTAGCGGGAGGAATCGTGAGCAGTTCTTC
TRBJ2-3 . TRBV7-9 . CASSLQGSDTQYF TGTGCCAGCAGCTTACAGGGATCAGATACGCAGTATTTT
TRBJ2-5 . TRBV9 TRBD1 CASTLRGDSGGETQYF TGTGCCAGCACCCTCCGAGGGGACAGCGGCGGAGAGACCCAGTACTTC
TRBJ2-7 once TRBV29-1 . CSVGNSYEQYF TGCAGCGTCGGAAACTCCTACGAGCAGTACTTC
TRBJ2-7 . TRBV6-5 TRBD2 CASSYGGRGSYEQYF TGTGCCAGCAGTTACGGCGGGAGGGGCTCCTACGAGCAGTACTTC
TRBJ2-5 . TRBV10-3 . CAKGRTVSEKETQYF TGTGCGAAAGGTCGGACAGTATCAGAGAAAGAGACCCAGTACTTC
TRBJ2-5 . TRBV14 . CASSQEGAETQYF TGTGCCAGCAGCCAAGAGGGGGCGGAGACCCAGTACTTC
TRBJ2-5 once TRBV10-3 . CAISGASQTQYF TGTGCCATCAGTGGGGCCAGCCAGACCCAGTACTTC
TRBJ2-7 . TRBV28 TRBD1 CASSSSGGPGSYEQYF TGTGCCAGCAGTTCCTCAGGGGGCCCGGGCTCCTACGAGCAGTACTTC
TRBJ2-7 . TRBV5-6 . CASSLKTAINYEQYF TGTGCCAGCAGCTTGAAAACAGCCATTAACTACGAGCAGTACTTC
TRBJ1-1 . TRBV18 . CASSLTRETEAFF TGTGCCAGCTCACTTACGCGGGAGACTGAAGCTTTCTTT